A single sample gave rise to the 7 T cell receptor beta chains below, sequenced in a study of T cell responses to AZD1222 COVID-19 vaccine. Assay: immunoSEQ multiplex PCR; the TCRdb copy retains only in-frame clones and omits some. The data show 90,000 or so clones, with 70% to 90% seen just once and about 19% held by the top ten. The source material was peripheral blood, sampled on day 0 of AZD1222 vaccination. These receptors were collected from an adult in good health.

The chain uses TRBV7-2 and TRBJ1-5, with D unclear. V was pared by 5 bases and J by 3 bases, with 8 bases between. This CDR3 has 13 residues. Germline CDR1 SGHTA, CDR2 FQGNSA. The CDR3 region is CASSPSSNQPQHF. In DNA form, the CDR3 reads TGTGCCAGCAGCCCTTCGTCCAATCAGCCCCAGCATTTT.

V gene TRBV6-5 combines with J gene TRBJ2-1, with 7 bases that match TRBD2. CDR1 is MNHEY and CDR2 is SVGAGI in the germline V gene. V shed 4 bases and J 7 bases; nucleotides not matched to a gene: 7. This CDR3 has 14 amino acids. This CDR3 is CASSSRGGWNEQFF. In DNA, the CDR3 is TGTGCCAGCAGTTCTCGCGGGGGATGGAATGAGCAGTTCTTC.

The chain is built from TRBV7-9 and TRBJ2-7; tentative D call: TRBD2 (6 bases). Trimming stripped 5 bases from V and 7 bases from J, with 12 bases between. This CDR3 spans 12 amino acids. Germline V CDR1 and CDR2: SEHNR, FQNEAQ (reference sequence). CDR3 loop: CASSILGGEQYF. CDR3 bases: TGTGCCAGCAGCATCCTCGGGGGAGAGCAGTACTTC.

The gene calls are TRBV7-2 and TRBJ1-1; 7 bases agree with TRBD1. The CDR3 is 17 amino acids. V gave up 5 bases and J gave up 5 bases; unmatched junction bases: 17. Germline CDR1 SGHTA, CDR2 FQGNSA. Here the CDR3 reads CASSLYSRTGLETEAFF. The CDR3 DNA reads TGTGCCAGCAGCCTCTACTCCCGGACAGGCCTGGAAACTGAAGCTTTCTTT.

The chain has TRBV28 and TRBJ2-7; 9 bases align to TRBD1. Germline CDR1 MDHEN, CDR2 SYDVKM. The CDR3 extends over 16 amino acids. Trimming took 4 bases from V and 3 from J; bases not matched to a gene: 10. CDR3 residues: CASSSPGTGRFYEQYF. The CDR3 bases are TGTGCCAGCAGTTCCCCGGGGACAGGGAGATTCTACGAGCAGTACTTC.

This clone has just one count. The J gene is TRBJ1-1, the V gene TRBV5-1, with D maybe TRBD1 (6 bases). The CDR3 covers 18 residues. The germline V gene has CDR1 SGHRS and CDR2 YFSETQ. Trimming left V 1 base short and J 0 bases short, with 19 bases between. DNA for the CDR3: TGCGCCAGCAGCTTGCCCCGGGACACGGCAAATTTGAACACTGAAGCTTTCTTT. This sequence encodes CASSLPRDTANLNTEAFF.

The V and J genes are TRBV5-5 and TRBJ1-1, with TRBD1 identical over 7 bases. CDR1 SGHKS and CDR2 YYEKEE come from the germline V gene (reference sequence). Trimming removed 4 bases from V and 4 bases from J; junction bases left unmatched: 10. This CDR3 comprises 15 residues. CDR3 DNA sequence: TGTGCCAGCAGCGGAACTACAGGGGAGGGCACTGAAGCTTTCTTT. Protein product: CASSGTTGEGTEAFF.